One and the same sample provided the 32 T cell receptor beta chains below, sequenced in a study of spatial heterogeneity in lung cancer. Time point: sample taken at primary tumor resection. TCRdb re-analysed the 5' RACE reads in MiXCR, keeping a single row per CDR3 protein. The sample holds about 100,000 distinct CDR3 sequences, roughly 4.5% seen once. Findings of the study overall: It was found that expanded intratumoral alpha and beta TCR counts tracked tumor mutation counts.

What these receptors recognize is not known. Specimen: lung tumor tissue, collected at surgery. The source is a male donor with early-stage non-small cell lung cancer.

The rearrangement joins TRBV2 to TRBJ1-5; TRBD1 matches 8 bases. The CDR3 length is 15 residues. The germline CDR1 and CDR2 sequences are SNHLY and FYNNEI. V lost 4 bases to trimming and J lost 7 bases; unmatched junction nucleotides: 9. CDR3 sequence reads: CASSALDRGNQPQHF. The CDR3 DNA reads TGTGCCAGCAGTGCCCTCGACAGGGGAAACCAGCCCCAGCATTTT. The variable domain in full, completed from reference TRBV2 and TRBJ1-5, reads EPEVTQTPSHQVTQMGQEVILRCVPISNHLYFYWYRQILGQKVEFLVSFYNNEISEKSEIFDDQFSVERPDGSNFTLKIRSTKLEDSAMYFCASSALDRGNQPQHFGDGTRLSIL.

This clonotype was picked up many times. The chain carries TRBV3-1 and TRBJ2-3; D is uncertain. The CDR3 is made up of 14 amino acids. The V end lost 0 bases, the J end lost 2 bases, and 6 bases lay between the germline ends. Germline V gene lookup returns CDR1 LGHDT and CDR2 YNNKEL (reference sequence). The CDR3 here is CASSQDLVTDTQYF. The CDR3 DNA reads TGTGCCAGCAGCCAAGATTTGGTCACAGATACGCAGTATTTT.

This clonotype was detected ten times or more. The chain has TRBV28 and TRBJ1-5; D may be TRBD1 (5 bases). CDR1 and CDR2 (germline): MDHEN, SYDVKM. The V end was cut by 7 bases, the J end by 6 bases, with 19 bases between. CDR3 size: 15 residues. DNA for the CDR3: TGTGCCAGCACCCCCTTGACCAGGGCTGCTCAGCCCCAGCATTTT. Amino acid sequence: CASTPLTRAAQPQHF.

This clonotype was observed many times. The J gene is TRBJ2-1, the V gene TRBV28, with a tentative D call TRBD1 (5 bases). CDR1 and CDR2 (germline): MDHEN, SYDVKM. V lost 7 bases and J 8 bases, leaving 18 bases between the germline ends. This CDR3 contains 14 residues. CDR3 DNA: TGTGCCAGCATCCTACGGGCAGGGATTGATGAGCAGTTCTTC. It yields the protein CASILRAGIDEQFF. Combining the CDR3 with reference TRBV28 and TRBJ2-1 gives the whole variable domain DVKVTQSSRYLVKRTGEKVFLECVQDMDHENMFWYRQDPGLGLRLIYFSYDVKMKEKGDIPEGYSVSREKKERFSLILESASTNQTSMYLCASILRAGIDEQFFGPGTRLTVL.

The chain has TRBV28 and TRBJ1-2, with TRBD1 identical over 9 bases. Germline V gene data show CDR1 as MDHEN and CDR2 as SYDVKM. The CDR3 is made up of 12 amino acids. J was trimmed by 6 bases and V by 6 bases; bases with no gene match: 2. CDR3 DNA: TGTGCCAGCAGGGGACAGGGAGATGGCTACACCTTC. Translation gives CASRGQGDGYTF.

This clonotype has a count of ten or more. The CDR3 is CASSSVKGPNTQYF. As DNA, the CDR3 is TGTGCCAGCAGCTCGGTGAAGGGACCTAATACGCAGTATTTT. This sequence joins TRBV5-6 and TRBJ2-3, with D perhaps being TRBD1 or TRBD2 (5 bases each). CDR1 SGHDT and CDR2 YYEEEE come from the germline V gene. There are 14 residues in the CDR3. The V end was cut by 3 bases, the J end by 7 bases, with 15 bases between.

This clonotype was seen ten or more times. V usage is TRBV13 and J usage is TRBJ2-7; the D gene is possibly TRBD2 (5 bases). Germline V gene lookup returns CDR1 PRHDT and CDR2 FYEKMQ (reference sequence). The V and J ends lost 5 bases and 1 base respectively, with 12 bases between them. This CDR3 contains 14 residues. The CDR3 DNA sequence: TGTGCCAGCAGCGTACGGACTCCGTCCTACGAGCAGTACTTC. Protein sequence: CASSVRTPSYEQYF.

The chain uses TRBV5-1 and TRBJ2-3; D gene unclear. V was trimmed by 0 bases and J by 6 bases, leaving 11 bases between them. There are 14 residues in the CDR3. Germline loops: CDR1 SGHRS, CDR2 YFSETQ. DNA of the CDR3: TGCGCCAGCAGCTTGGAGTACCGGCGGGATACGCAGTATTTT. It codes for CASSLEYRRDTQYF.

At least ten counts were recorded for this clonotype. This chain connects TRBV12-3 or TRBV12-4 to TRBJ1-1; D gene uncertain. CDR3 length: 12 residues. Trimming removed 1 base from V and 5 bases from J, with 5 bases in between. CDR3 in DNA: TGTGCCAGCAGTTTAGGCTGGACTGAAGCTTTCTTT. Translating it yields CASSLGWTEAFF.

The CDR3 sequence is CASSLAINPTSTDTQYF. The CDR3 DNA follows: TGCGCCAGCAGCTTGGCCATTAACCCTACTAGCACAGATACGCAGTATTTT. The chain uses TRBV5-1 and TRBJ2-3; D gene uncertain. Germline V CDR1 and CDR2: SGHRS, YFSETQ. V dropped 0 bases and J dropped 0 bases, with 14 bases sitting between them. The CDR3 sequence is 17 residues long.

This clonotype was observed at least ten times. V is TRBV5-6 and J is TRBJ1-1; the D is unclear. This CDR3 has 13 amino acids. V lost 1 base and J 1 base, leaving 5 bases between the germline ends. Germline lookup yields CDR1 SGHDT and CDR2 YYEEEE. The CDR3 reads CASSLRWNTEAFF. In DNA form, the CDR3 reads TGTGCCAGCAGCTTGCGTTGGAACACTGAAGCTTTCTTT.

This clonotype was recorded at least ten times. The chain couples TRBV2 to TRBJ2-6; D might be TRBD2 (6 bases). The CDR3 has 15 amino acids. Germline values: CDR1 SNHLY, CDR2 FYNNEI. V shed 11 bases and J shed 2 bases, with 16 bases lying between them. This CDR3 reads CASSPRRAGANVLTF. Here the CDR3 DNA reads TGTGCCTCAAGTCCCAGGAGGGCTGGGGCCAACGTCCTGACTTTC.

As for this clonotype: A much larger clone sits a single nucleotide away, making a read error possible. V is TRBV5-5 and J is TRBJ2-5; 7 bases line up with TRBD2. The CDR3 has 15 amino acids. Germline assignment: CDR1 SGHKS and CDR2 YYEKEE (reference sequence). In nucleotides, the CDR3 is TGTACCAGCGGGGTCTGGGCAGGGAGAATAGAGACCCAGTACTTC. This gives the protein CTSGVWAGRIETQYF.

Many counts were recorded for this clonotype. The rearrangement links TRBV10-3 to TRBJ2-3; 7 bases map to TRBD1. The CDR3 loop spans 15 amino acids. V shed 10 bases and J 0 bases; nucleotides not matched to a gene: 10. The germline CDR1 and CDR2 sequences are ENHRY and SYGVKD. Here the CDR3 DNA reads TGTGCCACCGGGACAGTTGGATCTAGCACAGATACGCAGTATTTT. Protein product: CATGTVGSSTDTQYF.

The gene calls are TRBV28 and TRBJ1-5; D is unclear. The CDR3 is 15 residues long. Trimming left V 3 bases short and J 3 bases short, with 12 bases between. Germline CDR1 reads MDHEN; CDR2 reads SYDVKM. The CDR3 nucleotides read TGTGCCAGCAGTTTCCTCAGAGGCCACAATCAGCCCCAGCATTTT. Encoded protein: CASSFLRGHNQPQHF.

This clonotype was counted at least ten times. The chain carries TRBV7-9 and TRBJ1-5; 8 nucleotides line up with TRBD1. The CDR3 has 16 amino acids. From germline, CDR1 is SEHNR and CDR2 FQNEAQ (reference sequence). V shed 5 bases, J shed 0 bases, and the junction held 6 bases outside the gene matches. Here the CDR3 reads CASSHGQGGSNQPQHF. CDR3 nucleotide sequence: TGTGCCAGCAGCCACGGACAGGGTGGTAGCAATCAGCCCCAGCATTTT.

This clonotype was counted many times. The chain recombines TRBV5-1 with TRBJ2-1; 7 nucleotides line up with TRBD1. The CDR3 is made up of 15 amino acids. CDR1 SGHRS and CDR2 YFSETQ come from the germline V gene. With V trimmed by 1 base and J by 5 bases, 6 bases remained unmatched. The CDR3 nucleotides read TGCGCCAGCAGCTTGCCCACTACAGGGGACAATGAGCAGTTCTTC. Amino acid sequence: CASSLPTTGDNEQFF.

The table lists this clonotype with many counts. The V call is TRBV25-1, the J call TRBJ2-7, with a tentative D call TRBD2 (5 bases). Germline assignment: CDR1 MGHDK and CDR2 SYGVNS. V was trimmed by 5 bases and J by 3 bases, leaving 17 bases between them. The CDR3 spans 15 residues. CDR3 in amino acids: CASSPYTGNFYEQYF. In nucleotides, the CDR3 is TGTGCCAGCAGTCCCTATACCGGGAACTTCTACGAGCAGTACTTC.

Note on this clonotype: One end of the junction varies from germline; a read error may be responsible. V usage is TRBV5-1 and J usage is TRBJ2-1, with D uncertain. Germline V gives CDR1 SGHRS, CDR2 YFSETQ. This CDR3 spans 12 amino acids. In DNA form, the CDR3 reads TGCGCCAGCAGCGCCGTGTGGGGTAGGTGGCTCTTC. It specifies CASSAVWGRWLF.

This clonotype was detected many times. The rearrangement uses TRBV4-1 and TRBJ2-5; D not resolved. The CDR3 has 16 amino acids. Germline V lookup: CDR1 MGHRA, CDR2 YSYEKL. V gave up 1 base and J gave up 5 bases, with 17 bases separating them. The DNA of the CDR3 is TGCGCCAGCAGCCAAGTTTTGCAACCGCTGGGGGAGACCCAGTACTTC. It encodes CASSQVLQPLGETQYF.

Ten or more counts support this clonotype. The gene calls are TRBV28 and TRBJ2-7; D is perhaps TRBD2 (6 bases). The germline gives CDR1 MDHEN, CDR2 SYDVKM. The CDR3 has 16 amino acids. V lost 6 bases and J 6 bases, leaving 24 bases between the germline ends. The CDR3 spells CASRRPFAGRLGEQYF. As DNA, the CDR3 is TGTGCCAGCAGGCGACCCTTTGCGGGACGATTAGGCGAGCAGTACTTC.

The V and J genes are TRBV5-6 and TRBJ1-6; D gene ambiguous. Germline V lookup: CDR1 SGHDT, CDR2 YYEEEE. The CDR3 length is 14 residues. V lost 2 bases and J lost 4, with 7 bases in between. Written as DNA, the CDR3 is TGTGCCAGCAGCTTTTTCCTTTATAATTCACCCCTCCACTTT. Translating it yields CASSFFLYNSPLHF.

Turning to this clonotype: It may be a read error: a sequence one base away is much more abundant. The chain links TRBV7-8 to TRBJ1-5, with D uncertain. The germline CDR1 and CDR2 sequences are SGHVS and FQNEAQ. Trimming left V 5 bases short and J 0 bases short, with 11 bases between. The CDR3 loop spans 15 amino acids. Here the CDR3 DNA reads TGTGCCAGCAGCATCAAAGATCGTAGCAATCAGCCCCAGCATTTT. It codes for CASSIKDRSNQPQHF. Full variable domain (rest looked up from reference TRBV7-8 and TRBJ1-5): GAGVSQSPRYKVAKRGQDVALRCDPISGHVSLFWYQQALGQGPEFLTYFQNEAQLDKSGLPSDRFFAERPEGSVSTLKIQRTQQEDSAVYLCASSIKDRSNQPQHFGDGTRLSIL.

The chain recombines TRBV11-2 with TRBJ1-1; D is perhaps TRBD1 (6 bases). CDR3 length: 17 amino acids. CDR1 and CDR2 (germline): SGHAT, FQNNGV. Between the trimmed V and J ends, which lost 4 bases and 4 bases, there was a span of 22 bases. In DNA form, the CDR3 reads TGTGCCAGCAGCTCCTGGGGAGGCCACAGGGATGGCACTGAAGCTTTCTTT. Translation gives CASSSWGGHRDGTEAFF.

The chain links TRBV18 to TRBJ2-3; the D gene is possibly TRBD2 (6 bases). Germline loops: CDR1 KGHSH, CDR2 LQKENI. Trimming left V 2 bases short and J 0 bases short, with 12 bases between. This CDR3 is 16 amino acids long. The CDR3: CASSPSGDSSTDTQYF. Written as DNA, the CDR3 is TGTGCCAGCTCACCATCCGGGGACTCTAGCACAGATACGCAGTATTTT.

This clonotype came up many times. The rearrangement joins TRBV6-6 to TRBJ2-1; TRBD1 is a possible D gene (5 bases). The CDR3 contains 13 residues. Looked up from germline, CDR1 is MNHNY and CDR2 is SVGAGI (reference sequence). Trimming removed 5 bases from V and 7 bases from J, with 12 bases in between. The CDR3 is CASSRTTANEQFF. The CDR3 DNA follows: TGTGCCAGCAGTCGGACGACAGCTAATGAGCAGTTCTTC.

This clonotype has more than one count but fewer than ten. The J gene is TRBJ2-1, the V gene TRBV4-1, with 11 bases that match TRBD1. This CDR3 region has 19 residues. Germline loops: CDR1 MGHRA, CDR2 YSYEKL. J lost 7 bases, V lost 2 bases, and 16 bases had no gene match. The CDR3 sequence: CASSQRSWLPGQGENEQFF. CDR3 nucleotides: TGCGCCAGCAGCCAAAGATCGTGGCTTCCGGGACAGGGGGAAAATGAGCAGTTCTTC.

This clonotype was counted ten times or more. This chain connects TRBV4-1 to TRBJ2-3; 7 bases match TRBD2. After removal of 1 base from V and 5 bases from J, the junction contained 6 bases not matched to a gene. This CDR3 spans 15 amino acids. The V gene's germline CDR1 is MGHRA and CDR2 YSYEKL. This chain's CDR3 is CASSQVKGEGDTQYF. CDR3 coding DNA: TGCGCCAGCAGCCAAGTAAAAGGGGAGGGAGATACGCAGTATTTT.

This clonotype was recorded at least ten times. The chain carries TRBV27 and TRBJ1-2, with D possibly being TRBD1 (6 bases). The germline V gene encodes CDR1 MNHEY and CDR2 SMNVEV (reference sequence). V lost 5 bases to trimming and J lost 4 bases, with 11 bases between them. The CDR3 runs to 13 residues. CDR3 sequence reads: CASSRAGAYGYTF. CDR3 nucleotide sequence: TGTGCCAGCAGTCGGGCAGGGGCCTATGGCTACACCTTC.

This clonotype was detected ten times or more. This CDR3 is CSASQLAGIHNEQFF. The CDR3 nucleotides read TGCAGTGCTAGCCAACTAGCGGGAATTCACAATGAGCAGTTCTTC. J is TRBJ2-1 and V is TRBV20-1, with 10 bases that match TRBD2. V was pared by 3 bases and J by 5 bases, with 7 bases of the junction left unmatched. The CDR3 contains 15 residues. CDR1 is DFQATT and CDR2 is SNEGSKA in the germline V gene (reference sequence).

Many counts were recorded for this clonotype. The CDR3 DNA sequence: TGCGCCAGCAGCTCCCCGCTAGCGGGAACAGGGCAGTACTTC. It specifies CASSSPLAGTGQYF. The V and J genes are TRBV5-1 and TRBJ2-7, with 9 bases lining up with TRBD2. Germline V CDR1 and CDR2: SGHRS, YFSETQ. The V and J ends lost 3 bases and 9 bases, in that order; junction bases with no gene match: 10. This CDR3 has 14 amino acids.

The chain employs TRBV5-6 and TRBJ2-3; D ambiguous. Germline loops: CDR1 SGHDT, CDR2 YYEEEE. The germline V and J ends were trimmed by 2 bases and 4 bases, with 11 bases remaining between them. CDR3 size: 14 residues. CDR3 DNA sequence: TGTGCCAGCAGCTTTGCAGGAGTAGCAGATACGCAGTATTTT. The encoded protein is CASSFAGVADTQYF.